These 27 T cell receptor beta chains were all obtained from the same sample, sequenced in a study of beta chain features in type 1 diabetes. General observations from the study: Significant though moderate, a shortening of TCRB CDR3s appeared in all four CD4+ subsets of Type 1 diabetes patients.

These receptors lack a known antigen. Expressed TCRB transcripts were sequenced because the isolated RNA had all been reverse transcribed beforehand. Some clones are missing from TCRdb's copy, which holds only in-frame ones; the method was immunoSEQ multiplex PCR. Among 250,000 to 300,000 clones, roughly 24% were seen once, and the ten largest hold 0.012%. Sequencing was performed on naive CD4+ T cells from blood. The receptors derive from a woman in her twenties or thirties with type 1 diabetes.

The rearrangement joins TRBV7-3 to TRBJ2-7; D is perhaps TRBD1 (5 bases). In germline, CDR1 is SGHTA, CDR2 FQGTGA. The CDR3 spans 13 residues. Trimming took 5 bases from V and 3 from J, leaving 11 bases between them. The CDR3 here is CASSLGADYEQYF. The CDR3 coding sequence is TGTGCCAGCAGCCTAGGGGCTGACTACGAGCAGTACTTC.

This clone occurred once. The gene calls are TRBV9 and TRBJ2-3; TRBD2 agrees at 12 bases. Per germline, CDR1 SGDLS and CDR2 YYNGEE. The CDR3 has 16 residues. The J segment lost 4 bases and the V segment lost 0 bases, leaving 3 bases of the junction unmatched. The CDR3 reads CASSVVTSGSPDTQYF. CDR3 bases: TGTGCCAGCAGCGTAGTGACTAGCGGGAGCCCAGATACGCAGTATTTT. The full variable domain, rest sourced from reference TRBV9 and TRBJ2-3, is DSGVTQTPKHLITATGQRVTLRCSPRSGDLSVYWYQQSLDQGLQFLIQYYNGEERAKGNILERFSAQQFPDLHSELNLSSLELGDSALYFCASSVVTSGSPDTQYFGPGTRLTVL.

This sequence joins TRBV27 and TRBJ2-7, with TRBD1 as a possible D gene (6 bases). Germline assignment: CDR1 MNHEY and CDR2 SMNVEV (reference sequence). Trimming took off 3 bases at V and 5 bases at J, with 11 bases between the two ends. The CDR3 is 13 amino acids. CDR3 coding DNA: TGTGCCAGCAGTTTGAACAGGGTACACGAGCAGTACTTC. It yields the protein CASSLNRVHEQYF.

The chain uses TRBV9 and TRBJ1-1; 9 bases are shared with TRBD1. Trimming removed 5 bases from V and 3 bases from J; junction bases left unmatched: 11. Germline CDR1 SGDLS, CDR2 YYNGEE. The CDR3 spans 16 residues. Here the CDR3 reads CASRAHRGLQDTEAFF. The CDR3 DNA reads TGTGCCAGCAGGGCCCACAGGGGGCTTCAGGACACTGAAGCTTTCTTT.

This clone came up a few times. The chain employs TRBV11-2 and TRBJ2-3, with 10 bases matching TRBD2. Trimming removed 6 bases from V and 9 bases from J; junction bases left unmatched: 12. The V gene's germline CDR1 is SGHAT and CDR2 FQNNGV. The CDR3 extends over 15 amino acids. CDR3 residues: CASRPLSGRSVTQYF. The CDR3 nucleotides read TGTGCCAGCAGGCCCCTTAGCGGGAGGTCGGTCACGCAGTATTTT.

This clone came up once. V is TRBV15 and J is TRBJ2-1; 14 nucleotides line up with TRBD2. This CDR3 is 20 amino acids long. Trimming took 3 bases from V and 0 from J; bases not matched to a gene: 10. CDR1 is LNHNV, CDR2 YYDKDF, per germline (reference sequence). CDR3 nucleotides: TGTGCCACCAGCAGCCCTTGGACTAGCGGGAGGTTGAGCTCCTACAATGAGCAGTTCTTC. This gives the protein CATSSPWTSGRLSSYNEQFF.

A few counts support this clone. The V gene is TRBV5-1, the J gene TRBJ1-1; perhaps TRBD1 as D (6 bases). The CDR3 is 15 amino acids. Germline lookup yields CDR1 SGHRS and CDR2 YFSETQ. V was cut by 0 bases and J by 4 bases, with 13 bases left in between. The CDR3, as DNA: TGCGCCAGCAGCTTGGCCTTACAGGGCGGCACTGAAGCTTTCTTT. Protein sequence: CASSLALQGGTEAFF.

V usage is TRBV27 and J usage is TRBJ2-7, with 9 bases identical to TRBD2. The V segment lost 5 bases and the J segment 2 bases; nucleotides outside the gene matches: 10. Germline-derived CDR1 and CDR2 are MNHEY and SMNVEV (reference sequence). This CDR3 is built from 16 residues. The CDR3 spells CASSPAGGNLPYEQYF. DNA of the CDR3: TGTGCCAGCAGTCCAGCGGGGGGCAACCTGCCCTACGAGCAGTACTTC.

A few counts support this clone. This chain uses TRBV10-3 with TRBJ1-2, with D possibly matching TRBD1 (6 bases). CDR1 and CDR2 (germline): ENHRY, SYGVKD. Trimming stripped 4 bases from V and 4 bases from J, with 16 bases between. The CDR3 has 15 amino acids. The CDR3 DNA reads as TGTGCCATCAGTGGGGACATCCTAGTCCTCTATGGCTACACCTTC. It specifies CAISGDILVLYGYTF.

This chain links TRBV30 with TRBJ1-1; 10 nucleotides line up with TRBD1. The CDR3 spans 15 residues. CDR1 GTSNPN and CDR2 SVGIG come from the germline V gene (reference sequence). Trimming at V came to 4 bases and at J to 6 bases, leaving 11 bases not matched to a gene. DNA of the CDR3: TGTGCCTGGATCCTCCGGGACAGGGGAAGTTCTGAAGCTTTCTTT. Translated, it gives CAWILRDRGSSEAFF.

This clone appeared a few times. The chain has TRBV5-1 and TRBJ1-1; no firm D call. Germline CDR1 is SGHRS and CDR2 is YFSETQ. Trimming took 4 bases from V and 0 from J, leaving 16 bases between them. The CDR3 extends over 16 amino acids. CDR3 nucleotide sequence: TGCGCCAGCAGCCGAGACCCGGGTTCGATGAACACTGAAGCTTTCTTT. Translating it yields CASSRDPGSMNTEAFF.

The chain combines TRBV7-9 with TRBJ2-7, with TRBD2 matching 11 bases. From germline, CDR1 is SEHNR and CDR2 FQNEAQ (reference sequence). This CDR3 has 15 residues. The trim removed 7 bases at V and 2 bases at J, leaving 7 bases unmatched. CDR3 sequence: CASTPGLAVAYEQYF. CDR3 DNA: TGTGCCAGCACGCCGGGACTAGCGGTAGCCTACGAGCAGTACTTC.

J is TRBJ2-1 and V is TRBV30; D is uncertain. This CDR3 contains 11 residues. The germline V gene has CDR1 GTSNPN and CDR2 SVGIG (reference sequence). V lost 5 bases and J 7 bases, leaving 9 bases between the germline ends. The CDR3: CAWAWLNEQFF. The DNA of the CDR3 is TGTGCCTGGGCATGGCTGAATGAGCAGTTCTTC.

This chain joins TRBV29-1 and TRBJ2-7; 8 bases map to TRBD2. Germline V lookup: CDR1 SQVTM, CDR2 ANQGSEA. The junction had 11 bases not matched to a gene; V was cut back by 4 bases and J by 6 bases. This CDR3 region has 14 residues. The CDR3 coding sequence is TGCAGCGTTGTCCGAGGAGCGGGAGCCGCCGAGCAGTACTTC. As protein: CSVVRGAGAAEQYF.

The J gene is TRBJ2-7, the V gene TRBV11-2, with D possibly TRBD2 on 5 matching bases. Germline assignment: CDR1 SGHAT and CDR2 FQNNGV. The CDR3 runs 14 residues. Trimming removed 4 bases at V and 6 bases at J, with 16 bases between. The CDR3 sequence is CASSSPPRRGEQYF. The CDR3 DNA sequence: TGTGCCAGCAGCTCCCCTCCCAGACGGGGCGAGCAGTACTTC.

The CDR3 protein is CASWDRAETQYF. CDR3 coding DNA: TGTGCCAGCTGGGACAGGGCAGAGACCCAGTACTTC. The rearrangement uses TRBV21-1 and TRBJ2-5; TRBD1, the D gene given by the table, was not confirmed from the DNA. TRBV21-1 is recorded as a pseudogene. This CDR3 contains 12 residues.

The V call is TRBV10-3, the J call TRBJ2-7; D perhaps matches TRBD2 (6 bases). V lost 3 bases and J 3 bases, leaving 15 bases between the germline ends. The germline V gene encodes CDR1 ENHRY and CDR2 SYGVKD. This CDR3 region has 15 residues. The CDR3: CAISDPPVRDYEQYF. For the CDR3, the DNA is TGTGCCATCAGTGATCCCCCGGTGCGGGACTACGAGCAGTACTTC.

The chain couples TRBV18 to TRBJ1-3, with D perhaps matching TRBD1 (6 bases). V was trimmed by 3 bases and J by 0 bases, leaving 12 bases between them. The germline CDR1 and CDR2 sequences are KGHSH and LQKENI. The CDR3 sequence is 16 residues long. The CDR3 region is CASSPQTGDSGNTIYF. CDR3 sequence (DNA): TGTGCCAGCTCACCCCAGACAGGCGACTCTGGAAACACCATATATTTT.

The genes are TRBV29-1 and TRBJ2-7, with D possibly matching TRBD2 (5 bases). The CDR3 covers 15 residues. Trimming took 4 bases from V and 1 from J, leaving 17 bases between them. Germline V gene lookup returns CDR1 SQVTM and CDR2 ANQGSEA. The CDR3 DNA reads TGCAGCGTTGTTATTGGACTGCAGTCGTCCTACGAGCAGTACTTC. As protein: CSVVIGLQSSYEQYF.

About this clone itself: The sample has other DNA sequences that encode this CDR3 too. The chain has TRBV7-9 and TRBJ1-1; possible D gene TRBD1, 5 bases. V was shortened by 5 bases and J by 0 bases, with 7 bases between the two germline ends. The CDR3 loop spans 13 amino acids. Per germline, CDR1 SEHNR and CDR2 FQNEAQ (reference sequence). The CDR3 region is CASSPTVNTEAFF. The CDR3 nucleotides are TGTGCCAGCAGCCCGACAGTGAACACTGAAGCTTTCTTT.

The chain uses TRBV28 and TRBJ1-5; weak D call: TRBD1 (5 bases). The length of the CDR3 is 15 residues. With 3 bases removed from V and 6 bases from J, the gap between germline ends came to 15 bases. Germline V CDR1 and CDR2: MDHEN, SYDVKM. CDR3 sequence reads: CASSFFRVSGQPQHF. CDR3 coding DNA: TGTGCCAGCAGTTTTTTCAGGGTTTCGGGTCAGCCCCAGCATTTT.

This clone was counted between two and nine times. The V gene is TRBV7-2, the J gene TRBJ2-7; TRBD2 agrees at 7 bases. Trimming at V came to 4 bases and at J to 5 bases, leaving 5 bases not matched to a gene. This CDR3 comprises 13 residues. Germline CDR1 SGHTA, CDR2 FQGNSA. The chain's CDR3 is CASSWATSNEQYF. The DNA for the CDR3 is TGTGCCAGCAGCTGGGCGACTAGCAACGAGCAGTACTTC.

The chain employs TRBV7-8 and TRBJ1-1; D gene ambiguous. The germline V gene encodes CDR1 SGHVS and CDR2 FQNEAQ. This CDR3 has 13 residues. The V gene lost 7 bases and the J gene lost 4 bases, with 13 bases spanning the gap. The DNA of the CDR3 is TGTGCCAGCAATATCCTTTACGGCACTGAAGCTTTCTTT. Its protein product is CASNILYGTEAFF.

The chain is built from TRBV6-5 and TRBJ1-1; D is possibly TRBD1 (5 bases). The CDR3 is 14 residues long. The V gene lost 5 bases and the J gene lost 0 bases, with 10 bases spanning the gap. Germline V gives CDR1 MNHEY, CDR2 SVGAGI. CDR3 in DNA: TGTGCCAGCAGTCTTATGACAGTGAACACTGAAGCTTTCTTT. As protein: CASSLMTVNTEAFF.

CDR3 DNA sequence: TGTGCCAGCAGCGTAACAGGGGGCGCTGAGACCCAGTACTTC. It codes for CASSVTGGAETQYF. The chain links TRBV9 to TRBJ2-5, with 9 bases lining up with TRBD1. The CDR3 is 14 amino acids. J gave up 5 bases and V 1 base, and 3 bases lay outside the gene matches. Germline V gives CDR1 SGDLS, CDR2 YYNGEE. Supplemented by reference TRBV9 and TRBJ2-5, the full variable domain reads DSGVTQTPKHLITATGQRVTLRCSPRSGDLSVYWYQQSLDQGLQFLIQYYNGEERAKGNILERFSAQQFPDLHSELNLSSLELGDSALYFCASSVTGGAETQYFGPGTRLLVL.

This clone was recorded a few times. The rearrangement links TRBV18 to TRBJ1-2, with 7 bases that match TRBD1. Germline V gene lookup returns CDR1 KGHSH and CDR2 LQKENI. CDR3 length: 14 residues. After removal of 5 bases from V and 3 bases from J, the junction contained 6 bases not matched to a gene. The CDR3 DNA reads TGTGCCAGCTCATGGGACAGATCCTACTATGGCTACACCTTC. Its translation is CASSWDRSYYGYTF.

This sequence joins TRBV28 and TRBJ2-5, with 10 positions matching TRBD2. The CDR3 covers 15 residues. Trimming removed 7 bases from V and 3 bases from J; junction bases left unmatched: 8. Looked up from germline, CDR1 is MDHEN and CDR2 is SYDVKM. CDR3 coding DNA: TGTGCCAGCACCCCCCTAGCGGGGGAAGAAGAGACCCAGTACTTC. This gives the protein CASTPLAGEEETQYF.